This T cell receptor beta chain emerged from a study of OX40 agonist ivuxolimab in advanced cancers. Study at large: Ivuxolimab, an antibody that agonizes OX40 (CD134), was administered to the patients. Those enrolled were 80% to 85% male, with a mean age of around 57 years and ages from roughly 23 to 80. Patients received intravenous ivuxolimab every 2 weeks at 0.01 to 10 mg/kg.

The V end was cut by 0 bases, the J end by 5 bases, with 7 bases between. Germline V gene data show CDR1 as SGHTA and CDR2 as FQGTGA. The CDR3 is 13 residues long. Assay used: immunoSEQ multiplex PCR; TCRdb lists only in-frame clones, some missing. The data hold about 89,000 clones, with approximately 93% observed a single time. The chain uses TRBV7-3 and TRBJ2-5; D ambiguous. This material consisted of CD4+ or CD8+ T cells sorted from blood, taken in a trial of the OX40 agonist ivuxolimab. The source of this sequence is an adult with an advanced solid tumor such as melanoma, head and neck, liver or kidney cancer. CDR3 amino acids: CASSLTARETQYF. The DNA of the CDR3 is TGTGCCAGCAGCTTAACGGCTAGGGAGACCCAGTACTTC.